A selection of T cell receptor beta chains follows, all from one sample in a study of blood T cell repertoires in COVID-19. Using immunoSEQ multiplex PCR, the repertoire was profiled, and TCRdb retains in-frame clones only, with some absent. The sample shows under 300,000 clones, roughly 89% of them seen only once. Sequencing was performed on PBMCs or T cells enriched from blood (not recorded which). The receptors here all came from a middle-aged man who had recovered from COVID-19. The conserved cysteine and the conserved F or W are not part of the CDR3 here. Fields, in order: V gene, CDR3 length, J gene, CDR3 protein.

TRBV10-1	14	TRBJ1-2	ASSDLPRGTFYGYT
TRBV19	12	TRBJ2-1	ASSNQGARNEQF
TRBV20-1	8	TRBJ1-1	SGYTTEAF
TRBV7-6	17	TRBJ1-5	ASSLNPRTGALINQPQH
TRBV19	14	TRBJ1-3	ASSIAAKSSGNTIY
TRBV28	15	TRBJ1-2	ASSSTGTGVRRDGYT
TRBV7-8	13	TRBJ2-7	ASSLRGQGAYEQY
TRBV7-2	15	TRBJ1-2	ASSLVFQPPGNWVYT
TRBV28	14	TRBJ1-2	ASSLRGQGARVGYT
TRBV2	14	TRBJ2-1	ASSRKQGASYNEQF
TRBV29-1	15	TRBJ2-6	SVVGDRELVGANVLT
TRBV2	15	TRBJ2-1	ASSQTSGGLGYNEQF
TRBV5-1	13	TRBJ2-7	ASSPWTGRPYEQY
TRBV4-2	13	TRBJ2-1	ASSTGTEYYNEQF
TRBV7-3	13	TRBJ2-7	ASSLMGGTAYEQY
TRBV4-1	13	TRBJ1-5	ASSQAGIGNQPQH
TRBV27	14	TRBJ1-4	ASSLFRQGWGEKLF
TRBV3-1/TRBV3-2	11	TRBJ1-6	ASSQSVRPPLH
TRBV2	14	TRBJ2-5	ASREGLAGGQETQY
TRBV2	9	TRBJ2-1	ASSRGIEQF
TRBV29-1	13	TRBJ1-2	SVEGPRAPPGGYT
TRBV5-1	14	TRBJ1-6	ASSLAGGRLNSPLH
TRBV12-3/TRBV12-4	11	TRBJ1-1	ASRPGGETEAF
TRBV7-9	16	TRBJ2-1	ASSLRPIGQGYDNEQF
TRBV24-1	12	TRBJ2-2	ATSAQANTGELF
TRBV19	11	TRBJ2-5	ASSALRGETQY
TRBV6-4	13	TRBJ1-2	ASRQAGTGDYGYT
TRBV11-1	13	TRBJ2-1	ASSSYRGRDNEQF
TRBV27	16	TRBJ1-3	ASSFTGLNRGPGNTIY
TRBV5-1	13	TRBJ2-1	ASSPGGGPYNEQF
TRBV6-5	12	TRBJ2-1	ASSPGWSSHEQF
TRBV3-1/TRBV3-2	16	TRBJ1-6	ASSQGGASSSYNSPLH
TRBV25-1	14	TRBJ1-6	ASRETHRGRDSPLH
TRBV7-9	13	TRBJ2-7	ASSFSTGISYEQY
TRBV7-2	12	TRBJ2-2	ASSLGLITGELF
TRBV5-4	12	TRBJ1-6	ASSLIGYHSPLH
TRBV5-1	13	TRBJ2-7	ASSLEASAYYEQY
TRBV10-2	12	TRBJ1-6	ASSWTGENSPLH
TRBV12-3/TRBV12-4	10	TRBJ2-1	ASIQPNNEQF
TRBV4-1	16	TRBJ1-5	ASSRFPGQAFSNQPQH
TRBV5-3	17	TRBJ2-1	ARSLGRTSGGDYYNEQF
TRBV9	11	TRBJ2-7	ASSPSSTYEQY
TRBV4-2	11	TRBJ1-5	ASSPGTGQPQH
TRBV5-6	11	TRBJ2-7	ASSLVDSYEQY
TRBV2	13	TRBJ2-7	ASSEGRGQGDEQY
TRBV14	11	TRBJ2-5	ASSQLAGTTQY
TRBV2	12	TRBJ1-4	ASRLTGFNEKLF
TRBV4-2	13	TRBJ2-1	ASSQGQGGFNEQF
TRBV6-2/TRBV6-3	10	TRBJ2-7	ASSYSVYEQY
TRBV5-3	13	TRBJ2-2	ARSFLGGDTGELF
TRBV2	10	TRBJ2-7	ASRAEIYEQY
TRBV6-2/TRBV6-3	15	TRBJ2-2	ASSSWPHPQNTGELF
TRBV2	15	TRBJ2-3	ASSAGLAPKYADTQY
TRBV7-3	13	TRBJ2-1	ASSRGLAGDNEQF
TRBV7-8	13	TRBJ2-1	ASRPGTISWNEQF